This T cell receptor beta chain derives from a study of cytomegalovirus exposure and HLA in healthy donors. The CDR3 sequence is 14 residues long. The germline gives CDR1 KGHSH, CDR2 LQKENI. Trimming took 3 bases from V and 1 from J, leaving 9 bases between them. PCR primers comprised 60 Vbeta and 13 Jbeta primers. Only in-frame clones appear in the TCRdb table, and some are missing; sequencing was by immunoSEQ multiplex PCR. The table includes more than 65,000 clones, roughly 74% detected once. The sample comprised PBMCs. This sequence joins TRBV18 and TRBJ1-1, with D perhaps TRBD1 (5 bases). The sequence came from a woman aged 55-69 years in good health and CMV-seropositive. CDR3 sequence reads: CASSPGAENTEAFF. CDR3 nucleotide sequence: TGTGCCAGCTCACCTGGGGCAGAGAACACTGAAGCTTTCTTT.